The 26 T cell receptor beta chains below all came from one sample that was sequenced in a study of T-cell reconstitution after alpha-beta-depleted transplantation in children. The TCRbeta library incorporated unique molecular identifiers. TCRdb reprocessed the PCR reads via MiXCR and lists one record per CDR3 protein. The table has fewer than 350,000 distinct CDR3 sequences, 11% seen once. The sequencing used peripheral blood, collected 180 days after TCRalphabeta/CD19-depleted stem cell transplant. Receptor source: a male patient under 10 years old who had a stem cell transplant for chronic granulomatous disease, so the T cells may come from the graft donor.

In its sample, this clonotype was seen a few times. CDR3 protein: CASQTAGGSYEQYF. DNA of the CDR3: TGTGCCAGCCAAACAGCGGGGGGTTCCTACGAGCAGTACTTC. The chain uses TRBV19 and TRBJ2-7, with 9 positions matching TRBD2. The CDR3 has 14 residues. Germline V gene data show CDR1 as LNHDA and CDR2 as SQIVND (reference sequence). J gave up 1 base and V 9 bases, and 7 bases lay outside the gene matches.

This clonotype was detected ten times or more. The chain links TRBV7-6 to TRBJ2-7, with 8 bases identical to TRBD2. Losses at the gene ends were 1 base for V and 2 bases for J; bases not matched to a gene: 13. This CDR3 has 18 amino acids. Germline V gene lookup returns CDR1 SGHVS and CDR2 FNYEAQ. The CDR3 sequence is CASSLVSLAGRATYEQYF. The CDR3 DNA follows: TGTGCCAGCAGCTTAGTAAGTTTGGCCGGGAGGGCCACCTACGAGCAGTACTTC. The full variable domain, completed using reference TRBV7-6 and TRBJ2-7, is GAGVSQSPRYKVTKRGQDVALRCDPISGHVSLYWYRQALGQGPEFLTYFNYEAQQDKSGLPNDRFSAERPEGSISTLTIQRTEQRDSAMYRCASSLVSLAGRATYEQYFGPGTRLTVT.

This clonotype was counted ten times or more. The chain couples TRBV29-1 to TRBJ2-4; 13 positions match TRBD2. The ends lost 4 bases at V and 0 bases at J; junction bases unmatched: 3. Germline lookup yields CDR1 SQVTM and CDR2 ANQGSEA. The CDR3 sequence is 16 residues long. The CDR3 loop is CSVVLAGGIAKNIQYF. The CDR3 DNA reads as TGCAGCGTTGTACTAGCGGGAGGGATAGCCAAAAACATTCAGTACTTC.

The chain carries TRBV5-6 and TRBJ2-3; the match to TRBD2 covers 11 bases. Germline V CDR1 and CDR2: SGHDT, YYEEEE. The CDR3 is made up of 14 amino acids. Germline trimming cut 4 bases from V and 9 bases from J; bases unmatched to any gene: 7. The DNA for the CDR3 is TGTGCCAGCAGCGGGACTAGCGGCATAGACACGCAGTATTTT. Protein product: CASSGTSGIDTQYF. The complete variable domain, with remaining parts taken from reference TRBV5-6 and TRBJ2-3, reads DAGVTQSPTHLIKTRGQQVTLRCSPKSGHDTVSWYQQALGQGPQFIFQYYEEEERQRGNFPDRFSGHQFPNYSSELNVNALLLGDSALYLCASSGTSGIDTQYFGPGTRLTVL.

In its sample, this clonotype was seen many times. The chain joins TRBV7-2 to TRBJ2-5, with 8 bases fitting TRBD2. The CDR3 is made up of 13 amino acids. Germline CDR1 and CDR2: SGHTA and FQGNSA. Trimming cost V 3 bases and J 10 bases; bases outside gene matches: 7. DNA for the CDR3: TGTGCCAGCAGCTTGGGTCGGGGGGGGTACCAGTACTTC. This gives the protein CASSLGRGGYQYF.

A remark on this clonotype: One end of the junction does not line up with germline, which may come from a read error. The chain uses TRBV6-5 and TRBJ2-3, with D hard to call. The CDR3 runs to 12 residues. From germline, CDR1 is MNHEY and CDR2 SVGAGI. CDR3 amino acids: CASRYSTDTQYF. The CDR3 coding sequence is TGTGCCAGCAGATACTCGACAGATACGCAGTATTTT.

This clonotype has ten or more counts. V usage is TRBV20-1 and J usage is TRBJ2-7, with D possibly TRBD1 on 5 matching bases. V was clipped by 0 bases and J by 7 bases, with 22 bases between them. The germline V gene encodes CDR1 DFQATT and CDR2 SNEGSKA (reference sequence). The CDR3 loop spans 16 amino acids. The CDR3 coding sequence is TGCAGTGCTAGAGACTCCCCCGGACACACCGTGGGAGAGCAGTACTTC. It encodes CSARDSPGHTVGEQYF.

This clonotype was seen many times. This chain uses TRBV24-1 with TRBJ2-5, with TRBD1 matching over 7 bases. J was trimmed by 1 base and V by 3 bases; bases with no gene match: 4. The CDR3 consists of 15 residues. Germline CDR1 reads KGHDR; CDR2 reads SFDVKD. Here the CDR3 DNA reads TGTGCCACCAGTGATGGCACAGGGGTCCAAGAGACCCAGTACTTC. It codes for CATSDGTGVQETQYF.

There are many counts of this clonotype. The chain combines TRBV4-1 with TRBJ2-2; D perhaps matches TRBD2 (6 bases). The CDR3 is 15 residues long. Deletions cut 0 bases from V and 6 bases from J, with 11 bases between. Germline V gives CDR1 MGHRA, CDR2 YSYEKL. This CDR3 reads CASSQEAAGPGELFF. DNA for the CDR3: TGCGCCAGCAGCCAAGAGGCAGCGGGTCCCGGGGAGCTGTTTTTT.

This clonotype showed up many times. The chain links TRBV6-6 to TRBJ2-1; D gene ambiguous. The CDR3 length is 10 residues. Deletions cut 6 bases from V and 5 bases from J, with 2 bases between. Germline assignment: CDR1 MNHNY and CDR2 SVGAGI (reference sequence). CDR3: CASRNNEQFF. The CDR3, as DNA: TGTGCCAGCAGAAACAATGAGCAGTTCTTC.

This clonotype occurred many times. This chain joins TRBV7-9 and TRBJ2-1; TRBD2 matches at 9 bases. The CDR3 extends over 16 amino acids. Germline trimming cut 5 bases from V and 3 bases from J; bases unmatched to any gene: 8. Germline loops: CDR1 SEHNR, CDR2 FQNEAQ (reference sequence). The CDR3: CASSPLGAGGYNEQFF. DNA of the CDR3: TGTGCCAGCAGCCCACTAGGAGCGGGAGGCTACAATGAGCAGTTCTTC.

This clonotype was seen many times. V and J are TRBV5-1 and TRBJ2-1; D not certain. Deletions cut 0 bases from V and 8 bases from J, with 9 bases between. Germline values: CDR1 SGHRS, CDR2 YFSETQ. The CDR3 loop spans 13 amino acids. CDR3 loop: CASSLEYRYEQFF. DNA of the CDR3: TGCGCCAGCAGCTTGGAGTATAGGTATGAGCAGTTCTTC.

This clonotype was observed at least ten times. The gene calls are TRBV11-2 and TRBJ2-5; no clear D gene. V was cut by 0 bases and J by 7 bases, with 15 bases left in between. The germline V gene encodes CDR1 SGHAT and CDR2 FQNNGV. The CDR3 is 15 amino acids. CDR3 sequence (DNA): TGTGCCAGCAGCTTAGAAGGTCAGCCGCTTGGGACCCAGTACTTC. As protein: CASSLEGQPLGTQYF.

This clonotype was recorded many times. This chain connects TRBV12-3 or TRBV12-4 to TRBJ2-1; TRBD1 or TRBD2 may be the D gene (5 bases each). CDR3 length: 15 amino acids. V lost 7 bases to trimming and J lost 0 bases, with 13 bases between them. As DNA, the CDR3 is TGTGCCAGCAAACCTGGGGGTAGCTCCTACAATGAGCAGTTCTTC. This translates into CASKPGGSSYNEQFF.

This clonotype was seen many times. This chain joins TRBV7-2 and TRBJ1-1; D might be TRBD1 (6 bases). The CDR3 consists of 13 residues. V shed 3 bases and J shed 6 bases, with 11 bases lying between them. Germline V gives CDR1 SGHTA, CDR2 FQGNSA. CDR3 coding DNA: TGTGCCAGCAGCTTCGGGACATGGGCTGAAGCTTTCTTT. Amino acids: CASSFGTWAEAFF.

This clonotype showed up many times. This chain uses TRBV7-9 with TRBJ2-1; 11 nucleotides align to TRBD2. CDR3 size: 13 residues. After removal of 10 bases from V and 9 bases from J, the junction contained 8 bases not matched to a gene. Per germline, CDR1 SEHNR and CDR2 FQNEAQ (reference sequence). The CDR3 loop reads CATNSGRASEQFF. The CDR3 bases are TGTGCCACAAATAGCGGGAGGGCCAGTGAGCAGTTCTTC.

The sample holds many counts of this clonotype. The chain carries TRBV29-1 and TRBJ2-5, with 7 nucleotides matching TRBD2. From germline, CDR1 is SQVTM and CDR2 ANQGSEA. V lost 4 bases, J lost 2 bases, and 7 bases stayed unmatched. The CDR3 is 14 amino acids. The CDR3: CSVVASGRQETQYF. CDR3 coding DNA: TGCAGCGTTGTTGCCTCCGGGAGGCAAGAGACCCAGTACTTC.

This clonotype was observed at least ten times. The rearrangement uses TRBV7-2 and TRBJ2-1, with 8 bases identical to TRBD2. The germline V gene encodes CDR1 SGHTA and CDR2 FQGNSA. This CDR3 contains 12 residues. V lost 5 bases to trimming and J lost 10 bases; unmatched junction nucleotides: 4. Written as DNA, the CDR3 is TGTGCCAGCAGCCCCGGGACTAGGGAGCAGTTCTTC. Encoded protein: CASSPGTREQFF.

In its sample, this clonotype was seen many times. The DNA for the CDR3 is TGTGCCAGCAGCTATCAAACGGGCCTGACCCAAGAGACCCAGTACTTC. Amino acids: CASSYQTGLTQETQYF. The V call is TRBV5-5, the J call TRBJ2-5; D not resolved. Deletions cut 3 bases from V and 1 base from J, with 16 bases between. The CDR3 has 16 residues. Germline values: CDR1 SGHKS, CDR2 YYEKEE (reference sequence).

This clonotype occurred a few times. This sequence joins TRBV6-5 and TRBJ2-2; no clear D gene. Germline V gives CDR1 MNHEY, CDR2 SVGAGI. The CDR3 is 11 amino acids. CDR3 sequence reads: CATRKGGELFF. CDR3 bases: TGTGCGACTCGGAAGGGTGGGGAGCTGTTTTTT.

To note about this clonotype: It may be a read error: a sequence one base away is much more abundant. The chain recombines TRBV5-6 with TRBJ2-4; D gene ambiguous. The CDR3 sequence is 13 residues long. The germline V gene encodes CDR1 SGHDT and CDR2 YYEEEE. CDR3 in amino acids: CASSFQSVPIQSF. DNA for the CDR3: TGTGCCAGCAGCTTTCAATCAGTCCCAATTCAGTCCTTC.

This clonotype has only a few counts. The V and J genes are TRBV5-4 and TRBJ2-2; the D gene is possibly TRBD2 (6 bases). CDR1 and CDR2 (germline): SGHNT, YYREEE (reference sequence). CDR3 length: 17 amino acids. V was pared by 3 bases and J by 2 bases, with 17 bases between. CDR3 in amino acids: CASSSPRGGTNTGELFF. CDR3 nucleotide sequence: TGTGCCAGCAGCTCCCCCCGTGGAGGGACCAACACCGGGGAGCTGTTTTTT.

The rearrangement links TRBV19 to TRBJ2-1; 7 bases fit TRBD2. With 0 bases clipped from V and 2 bases from J, the junction kept 4 bases outside the gene matches. The CDR3 spans 16 residues. Germline V gene sequence: CDR1 LNHDA, CDR2 SQIVND (reference sequence). CDR3: CASSIETSVPYNEQFF. For the CDR3, the DNA is TGTGCCAGTAGTATAGAAACTAGCGTACCCTACAATGAGCAGTTCTTC. Drawing the rest from reference TRBV19 and TRBJ2-1, the complete variable domain is DGGITQSPKYLFRKEGQNVTLSCEQNLNHDAMYWYRQDPGQGLRLIYYSQIVNDFQKGDIAEGYSVSREKKESFPLTVTSAQKNPTAFYLCASSIETSVPYNEQFFGPGTRLTVL.

This clonotype was seen many times. The chain uses TRBV5-1 and TRBJ2-5; 7 nucleotides match TRBD2. The CDR3 length is 17 residues. V lost 1 base to trimming and J lost 1 base; unmatched junction nucleotides: 10. Germline values: CDR1 SGHRS, CDR2 YFSETQ. The CDR3 loop reads CASSLRIGGVLQETQYF. The CDR3 DNA follows: TGCGCCAGCAGCTTGAGGATTGGGGGGGTCCTCCAAGAGACCCAGTACTTC. The entire variable domain, with the rest obtained from reference TRBV5-1 and TRBJ2-5, is as follows: KAGVTQTPRYLIKTRGQQVTLSCSPISGHRSVSWYQQTPGQGLQFLFEYFSETQRNKGNFPGRFSGRQFSNSRSEMNVSTLELGDSALYLCASSLRIGGVLQETQYFGPGTRLLVL.

In regard to this clonotype: It may be a read error: a sequence one base away is much more abundant. The rearrangement joins TRBV28 to TRBJ1-2; D is undetermined. The CDR3 contains 13 residues. Germline-derived CDR1 and CDR2 are MDHEN and SYDVKM. CDR3 bases: TGTGCCAGCACCCCCATCGCGGAGGCCGGCTACATCTTC. Its translation is CASTPIAEAGYIF.

As to this clonotype: This may stem from a read error, because a much larger clone lies one nucleotide away. J is TRBJ1-2 and V is TRBV7-6; perhaps TRBD1 as D (6 bases). The CDR3 consists of 14 residues. Per germline, CDR1 SGHVS and CDR2 FNYEAQ. The CDR3 nucleotides read TGTGCCAGCAGCTTACTGGGGGGCGCAGGTGGCGACACCTTC. It encodes CASSLLGGAGGDTF.